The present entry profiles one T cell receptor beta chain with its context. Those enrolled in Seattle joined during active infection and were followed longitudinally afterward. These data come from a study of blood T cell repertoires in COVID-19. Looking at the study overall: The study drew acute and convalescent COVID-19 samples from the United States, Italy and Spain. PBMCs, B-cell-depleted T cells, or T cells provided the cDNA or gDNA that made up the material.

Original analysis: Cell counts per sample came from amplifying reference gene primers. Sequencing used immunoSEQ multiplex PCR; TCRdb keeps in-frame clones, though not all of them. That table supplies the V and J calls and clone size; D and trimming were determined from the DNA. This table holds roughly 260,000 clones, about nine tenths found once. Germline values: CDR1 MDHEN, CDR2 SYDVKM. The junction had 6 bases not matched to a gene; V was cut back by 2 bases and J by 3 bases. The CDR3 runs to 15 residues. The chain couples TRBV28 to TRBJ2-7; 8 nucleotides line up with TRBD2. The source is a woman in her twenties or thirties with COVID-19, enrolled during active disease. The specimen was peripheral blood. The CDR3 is CASSLISGGNYEQYF. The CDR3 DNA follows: TGTGCCAGCAGTTTAATCAGCGGGGGTAACTACGAGCAGTACTTC.